The 17 T cell receptor beta chains presented below share a single source sample, sequenced in a study of T cell responses to AZD1222 COVID-19 vaccine. The data were produced by immunoSEQ multiplex PCR, yet TCRdb's version contains in-frame clones alone and is incomplete. Of 100,000 to 150,000 clones listed, roughly 92% are singletons. The sample in question was peripheral blood, obtained 28 days after the second AZD1222 dose. These receptors originate from an adult who received the AZD1222 COVID-19 vaccine.

The V and J genes are TRBV7-2 and TRBJ2-5, with 9 bases aligning to TRBD2. With 4 bases clipped from V and 3 bases from J, the junction kept 12 bases outside the gene matches. The CDR3 sequence is 17 residues long. The germline V gene has CDR1 SGHTA and CDR2 FQGNSA. CDR3 in amino acids: CASSYTSGPVGKETQYF. CDR3 DNA: TGTGCCAGCAGCTATACTAGCGGGCCCGTCGGGAAAGAGACCCAGTACTTC.

This sequence joins TRBV27 and TRBJ2-7; a possible D gene is TRBD1 (6 bases). Looked up from germline, CDR1 is MNHEY and CDR2 is SMNVEV (reference sequence). The length of the CDR3 is 13 residues. Between the trimmed V and J ends, which lost 6 bases and 3 bases, there was a span of 12 bases. The CDR3 nucleotides read TGTGCCAGCAGCAGACAGGTGGGCTACGAGCAGTACTTC. Translating gives CASSRQVGYEQYF.

V is TRBV24-1 and J is TRBJ1-2; no clear D gene. The CDR3 is made up of 16 amino acids. Germline CDR1 reads KGHDR; CDR2 reads SFDVKD. With 7 bases removed from V and 0 bases from J, the gap between germline ends came to 17 bases. CDR3 protein: CATRQLGKSTNYGYTF. CDR3 DNA sequence: TGTGCCACCAGACAGCTGGGGAAGTCAACTAACTATGGCTACACCTTC.

This clone was seen once. V is TRBV6-1 and J is TRBJ1-5; TRBD1 matches 7 bases. The junction had 4 bases not matched to a gene; V was cut back by 2 bases and J by 0 bases. The CDR3 extends over 16 amino acids. Germline CDR1 reads MNHNS; CDR2 reads SASEGT. The CDR3 sequence: CASSERQGHSNQPQHF. CDR3 DNA: TGTGCCAGCAGTGAAAGACAGGGACATAGCAATCAGCCCCAGCATTTT.

The chain recombines TRBV7-9 with TRBJ2-7; no firm D call. Between the trimmed V and J ends, which lost 1 base and 3 bases, there was a span of 10 bases. The CDR3 is 14 amino acids. Germline lookup yields CDR1 SEHNR and CDR2 FQNEAQ (reference sequence). CDR3 protein: CASSLEPNSYEQYF. As DNA, the CDR3 is TGTGCCAGCAGCTTAGAGCCCAACAGCTACGAGCAGTACTTC. The full variable domain, its missing parts supplied by reference TRBV7-9 and TRBJ2-7, is DTGVSQNPRHKITKRGQNVTFRCDPISEHNRLYWYRQTLGQGPEFLTYFQNEAQLEKSRLLSDRFSAERPKGSFSTLEIQRTEQGDSAMYLCASSLEPNSYEQYFGPGTRLTVT.

The chain recombines TRBV19 with TRBJ1-1; the match to TRBD1 covers 7 bases. J lost 12 bases, V lost 1 base, and 14 bases had no gene match. The CDR3 runs 15 residues. Germline values: CDR1 LNHDA, CDR2 SQIVND (reference sequence). CDR3 amino acids: CASSIVAGTAPDTFF. For the CDR3, the DNA is TGTGCCAGTAGTATAGTCGCCGGGACAGCACCCGATACTTTCTTT. Variable domain in full (rest from reference TRBV19 and TRBJ1-1): DGGITQSPKYLFRKEGQNVTLSCEQNLNHDAMYWYRQDPGQGLRLIYYSQIVNDFQKGDIAEGYSVSREKKESFPLTVTSAQKNPTAFYLCASSIVAGTAPDTFFGQGTRLTVV.

This chain connects TRBV19 to TRBJ2-1, with 9 nucleotides matching TRBD2. CDR3 size: 16 residues. Germline V gene sequence: CDR1 LNHDA, CDR2 SQIVND (reference sequence). The V segment lost 0 bases and the J segment 5 bases; nucleotides outside the gene matches: 5. The CDR3 nucleotides are TGTGCCAGTAGTATAGATACTAGCGGGCCGGACAATGAGCAGTTCTTC. This encodes CASSIDTSGPDNEQFF.

The chain joins TRBV3-1 (or the pseudogene TRBV3-2) to TRBJ1-2; D uncertain. With 5 bases removed from V and 2 bases from J, the gap between germline ends came to 9 bases. The CDR3 totals 13 residues. The germline gives CDR1 LGHDT, CDR2 YNNKEL (reference sequence). The CDR3 here is CASSLRRNYGYTF. The CDR3 DNA follows: TGTGCCAGCAGCTTAAGACGGAACTATGGCTACACCTTC.

For the CDR3, the DNA is TGTGCCAGCAGTCCCTCCTATGGCTACACCTTC. Encoded protein: CASSPSYGYTF. V and J are TRBV12-3 or TRBV12-4 and TRBJ1-2; unclear D gene. Trimming took 5 bases from V and 4 from J, leaving 5 bases between them. The CDR3 spans 11 residues.

This clone appeared once. V usage is TRBV6-2 or TRBV6-3 and J usage is TRBJ1-2; D gene unclear. Trimming cost V 0 bases and J 9 bases, with 14 bases left between them. The CDR3 has 14 residues. Per the germline V gene, CDR1 is MNHEY and CDR2 is SVGEGT. CDR3 bases: TGTGCCAGCAGTTACTCGACGCTGGGGTTGCGCTACACCTTC. This translates into CASSYSTLGLRYTF.

The rearrangement uses TRBV11-2 and TRBJ1-1, with no clear D. V lost 4 bases and J 5 bases, leaving 11 bases between the germline ends. In germline, CDR1 is SGHAT, CDR2 FQNNGV. The CDR3 runs to 13 residues. The CDR3 region has the DNA TGTGCCAGCAGCTCTCAACGGGGAACTGAAGCTTTCTTT. Protein product: CASSSQRGTEAFF.

This chain uses TRBV2 with TRBJ2-7; TRBD2 matches 8 bases. V shed 5 bases, J shed 6 bases, and the junction held 3 bases outside the gene matches. Germline V gene sequence: CDR1 SNHLY, CDR2 FYNNEI. This CDR3 is 12 amino acids long. CDR3 in DNA: TGTGCCAGCAGTACCGCGGGGGGCGAGCAGTACTTC. Amino acids: CASSTAGGEQYF.

This chain joins TRBV2 and TRBJ1-6; D unclear. The CDR3 contains 14 residues. Germline values: CDR1 SNHLY, CDR2 FYNNEI. Between the trimmed V and J ends, which lost 7 bases and 4 bases, there was a span of 11 bases. The CDR3 spells CASMPGDYNSPLHF. The CDR3 DNA follows: TGTGCCAGCATGCCCGGGGATTATAATTCACCCCTCCACTTT.

The chain is built from TRBV7-9 and TRBJ2-3; 11 bases map to TRBD2. V lost 1 base and J lost 5; bases outside the gene matches: 5. Germline loops: CDR1 SEHNR, CDR2 FQNEAQ (reference sequence). The CDR3 spans 16 residues. CDR3 sequence: CASSLVFLAGGDTQYF. The CDR3 DNA reads TGTGCCAGCAGCTTAGTTTTCCTAGCGGGAGGAGATACGCAGTATTTT.

The chain recombines TRBV6-5 with TRBJ1-3, with unresolved D. Trimming removed 2 bases at V and 4 bases at J, with 9 bases between. Germline loops: CDR1 MNHEY, CDR2 SVGAGI. The CDR3 totals 14 residues. The CDR3 reads CASSYGRNGNTIYF. The CDR3 region has the DNA TGTGCCAGCAGTTACGGAAGGAACGGAAACACCATATATTTT.

V usage is TRBV9 and J usage is TRBJ1-2; 9 nucleotides match TRBD1. This CDR3 is 14 amino acids long. CDR1 SGDLS and CDR2 YYNGEE come from the germline V gene. The ends lost 0 bases at V and 7 bases at J; junction bases unmatched: 4. The CDR3 coding sequence is TGTGCCAGCAGCGTAGACGACAGGGGGATTGGCTACACCTTC. It specifies CASSVDDRGIGYTF.

This chain joins TRBV5-1 and TRBJ1-3, with TRBD1 as a possible D gene (5 bases). The V gene lost 4 bases and the J gene lost 4 bases, with 9 bases spanning the gap. CDR3 length equals 13 residues. Germline values: CDR1 SGHRS, CDR2 YFSETQ. CDR3 coding DNA: TGCGCCAGCAGCAACCGACAGGGAAACACCATATATTTT. Residues: CASSNRQGNTIYF.